This T cell receptor (beta chain) was profiled in a study of cytomegalovirus exposure and HLA in healthy donors. Study results and limitations: TCR association rates varied by HLA locus in a later analysis, with DRB1 highest and HLA-C lowest. Some V segments could not be told apart, so they were left out, TRBV6-2 and TRBV6-3 among them. Analysis performed later found more than 15,000 TCR beta sequences associated with HLA alleles at 0.05 false discovery rate. The study had only CMV serostatus as immune exposure information.

The V segment lost 5 bases and the J segment 4 bases; nucleotides outside the gene matches: 5. The CDR3 spans 14 residues. CDR1 and CDR2 from the germline V gene are MNHNS and SASEGT. The primer mix had 60 Vbeta and 13 Jbeta primers. TCRdb's copy holds only in-frame clones and misses some; the assay was immunoSEQ multiplex PCR. The sample lists 150,000 to 200,000 clones, roughly 77% occurring once. On this clone: Antigen: not known.

The receptor's source is a woman aged 45-65 years in good health and CMV-seronegative. V is TRBV6-1 and J is TRBJ2-3; 8 bases align to TRBD2. Sequenced: PBMCs. In DNA form, the CDR3 reads TGTGCCAGCAGTAGCGGGGGTGTCCCAGATACGCAGTATTTT. It yields the protein CASSSGGVPDTQYF.